Below are 30 T cell receptor beta chains sequenced from a single sample in a study of blood T cells in healthy people across ages. For the second PCR, which ran for roughly 7 to 11 cycles, a sample-barcoded 5' primer and a J-beta primer mix were used. TCRdb reprocessed the 5' RACE reads via MiXCR and lists one record per CDR3 protein. The table has around 520,000 distinct CDR3 sequences, about 27% seen once; the top ten hold about 3.3%. This same sample was also taken into another study, of T cells of mothers and their children.

Sequencing input: blood. These receptor sequences come from a boy under 10 years old in good health.

V gene TRBV5-1 combines with J gene TRBJ2-3; possible D gene TRBD2, 6 bases. The CDR3 extends over 14 amino acids. The ends were cut back, 1 base at V and 8 bases at J, with 14 bases in the middle. Germline V gene data show CDR1 as SGHRS and CDR2 as YFSETQ. The CDR3 DNA follows: TGCGCCAGCAGCTTGTCGTCGGGGGAGAGTACGCAGTATTTT. Its protein is CASSLSSGESTQYF.

In its sample, this clonotype was seen a few times. The chain links TRBV7-3 to TRBJ2-2; D is perhaps TRBD1 (5 bases). CDR1 and CDR2 from the germline V gene are SGHTA and FQGTGA. The CDR3 is made up of 16 amino acids. Trimming took off 1 base at V and 5 bases at J, with 14 bases between the two ends. CDR3 sequence (DNA): TGTGCCAGCAGCTTAAAGGCAGGGCTGGGGACCGGGGAGCTGTTTTTT. Its translation is CASSLKAGLGTGELFF.

The chain combines TRBV10-1 with TRBJ2-1; D gene unclear. V lost 3 bases to trimming and J lost 7 bases, with 4 bases between them. Germline CDR1 WNHNN, CDR2 SYGVQD (reference sequence). The CDR3 covers 11 residues. CDR3 protein: CASSDKNEQFF. CDR3 nucleotides: TGCGCCAGCAGTGATAAGAATGAGCAGTTCTTC.

This sequence joins TRBV6-5 and TRBJ2-1; 8 positions agree with TRBD2. Per germline, CDR1 MNHEY and CDR2 SVGAGI. This CDR3 region has 16 residues. With 4 bases clipped from V and 6 bases from J, the junction kept 11 bases outside the gene matches. The CDR3 sequence: CASSSLRGGGGNEQFF. DNA of the CDR3: TGTGCCAGCAGTTCCCTTCGGGGGGGCGGGGGCAATGAGCAGTTCTTC.

The chain uses TRBV12-3 or TRBV12-4 and TRBJ1-5; TRBD1 matches 10 bases. The V gene end was trimmed by 6 bases and the J gene end by 6 bases; junction bases not matched to a gene: 5. The length of the CDR3 is 14 residues. The CDR3 region has the DNA TGTGCCAGCAGAGGGACAGGGGCTCTTCAGCCCCAGCATTTT. Translation gives CASRGTGALQPQHF.

In this sample, this clonotype turned up once. The chain joins TRBV3-1 to TRBJ2-3; weak D call: TRBD1 (6 bases). The ends were cut back, 2 bases at V and 4 bases at J, with 16 bases in the middle. Per the germline V gene, CDR1 is LGHDT and CDR2 is YNNKEL (reference sequence). This CDR3 region has 16 residues. CDR3 in amino acids: CASSQQQGFGSDTQYF. In DNA, the CDR3 is TGTGCCAGCAGCCAACAACAGGGTTTTGGCTCAGATACGCAGTATTTT.

V and J are TRBV7-9 and TRBJ2-4; 9 nucleotides align to TRBD1. Germline CDR1 and CDR2: SEHNR and FQNEAQ (reference sequence). CDR3 length equals 19 residues. Trimming took 4 bases from V and 0 from J; bases not matched to a gene: 13. The CDR3 region is CASSSSPGTGILAKNIQYF. The CDR3 nucleotides read TGTGCCAGCAGCTCCAGTCCCGGGACAGGGATCCTAGCCAAAAACATTCAGTACTTC. Filled out from reference TRBV7-9 and TRBJ2-4, the complete variable domain reads DTGVSQNPRHKITKRGQNVTFRCDPISEHNRLYWYRQTLGQGPEFLTYFQNEAQLEKSRLLSDRFSAERPKGSFSTLEIQRTEQGDSAMYLCASSSSPGTGILAKNIQYFGAGTRLSVL.

This clonotype was seen at least ten times. J is TRBJ2-3 and V is TRBV5-1, with D hard to call. Trimming took off 3 bases at V and 4 bases at J, with 9 bases between the two ends. Per the germline V gene, CDR1 is SGHRS and CDR2 is YFSETQ. CDR3 length: 13 residues. As DNA, the CDR3 is TGCGCCAGCAGCTCTCTAGAACCAGATACGCAGTATTTT. It is translated as CASSSLEPDTQYF.

This clonotype was detected only a few times. V and J are TRBV5-1 and TRBJ1-2; possibly TRBD1 for D (6 bases). CDR1 is SGHRS, CDR2 YFSETQ, per germline. Trimming removed 1 base from V and 8 bases from J, with 15 bases in between. CDR3 length: 14 residues. CDR3 sequence: CASSLWTDVRGYTF. The DNA of the CDR3 is TGCGCCAGCAGCTTGTGGACAGACGTGAGAGGCTACACCTTC.

The sample holds a few counts of this clonotype. The chain joins TRBV5-4 to TRBJ2-7, with D possibly being TRBD1 or TRBD2 (5 bases each). Trimming pared 2 bases from V and 6 bases from J, leaving 18 bases between. The CDR3 contains 15 residues. Germline values: CDR1 SGHNT, CDR2 YYREEE (reference sequence). The CDR3 region has the DNA TGTGCCAGCAGCTTACCGGGGACCACATGGGGCGAGCAGTACTTC. It codes for CASSLPGTTWGEQYF.

The V call is TRBV12-3 or TRBV12-4, the J call TRBJ1-3; possibly TRBD1 for D (5 bases). The CDR3 is 15 amino acids. V shed 6 bases and J shed 4 bases, with 16 bases lying between them. CDR3 loop: CASRISQGYGNTIYF. As DNA, the CDR3 is TGTGCCAGCAGAATCTCGCAGGGTTACGGAAACACCATATATTTT.

Only a few counts were recorded for this clonotype. V and J are TRBV6-2 or TRBV6-3 and TRBJ2-1, with 7 bases that match TRBD2. Gene TRBJ2-5 matches the end of the DNA better, so the J call may be wrong. This CDR3 comprises 16 residues. Looked up from germline, CDR1 is MNHEY and CDR2 is SVGEGT. The CDR3 loop is CASSYSLRGKSETQYF. For the CDR3, the DNA is TGTGCCAGCAGTTACTCTTTGCGGGGGAAGAGTGAGACCCAGTACTTC.

This chain uses TRBV20-1 with TRBJ2-2; 10 bases map to TRBD2. Germline V gene sequence: CDR1 DFQATT, CDR2 SNEGSKA (reference sequence). CDR3 size: 20 residues. The J segment lost 0 bases and the V segment lost 0 bases, leaving 13 bases of the junction unmatched. The CDR3 here is CSARDPVPSGSIANTGELFF. The CDR3 region has the DNA TGCAGTGCTAGAGATCCGGTGCCTAGCGGGAGTATCGCGAACACCGGGGAGCTGTTTTTT.

About this clonotype itself: Being one base from a much bigger clone, this may be a read error. The chain combines TRBV7-8 with TRBJ2-1; 10 bases map to TRBD2. The germline V gene has CDR1 SGHVS and CDR2 FQNEAQ. V lost 5 bases to trimming and J lost 4 bases; unmatched junction nucleotides: 8. The CDR3 consists of 16 residues. The CDR3 DNA reads TGTGCCAGCAGCCATCGGGGACTAGCGACTTACAATGAGCAGTTCTTC. This sequence encodes CASSHRGLATYNEQFF.

This clonotype turned up a few times. The chain has TRBV7-9 and TRBJ1-1; tentatively, D is TRBD1 (5 bases). Trimming took off 5 bases at V and 5 bases at J, with 15 bases between the two ends. Germline-derived CDR1 and CDR2 are SEHNR and FQNEAQ (reference sequence). This CDR3 spans 14 amino acids. In DNA, the CDR3 is TGTGCCAGCAGCCACCCGGGGGGGAGGACTGAAGCTTTCTTT. Translation: CASSHPGGRTEAFF.

This clonotype appeared a few times. The chain has TRBV30 and TRBJ2-1; no reliable D call. CDR3 length: 11 amino acids. Per the germline V gene, CDR1 is GTSNPN and CDR2 is SVGIG (reference sequence). V lost 2 bases and J lost 9, with 8 bases in between. CDR3 in amino acids: CAWSLSGEQFF. In DNA form, the CDR3 reads TGTGCCTGGAGTCTTTCGGGTGAGCAGTTCTTC.

The DNA for the CDR3 is TGTGCCAGCAGTTACCTGACTTATACAGATACGCAGTATTTT. It yields the protein CASSYLTYTDTQYF. The J gene is TRBJ2-3, the V gene TRBV6-2 or TRBV6-3; no clear D. The CDR3 consists of 14 residues. Germline V gene lookup returns CDR1 MNHEY and CDR2 SVGEGT. V was shortened by 2 bases and J by 3 bases, with 9 bases between the two germline ends.

The genes are TRBV15 and TRBJ2-7; perhaps TRBD2 as D (5 bases). The V end was cut by 3 bases, the J end by 2 bases, with 11 bases between. This CDR3 has 14 amino acids. Germline V gives CDR1 LNHNV, CDR2 YYDKDF (reference sequence). The chain's CDR3 is CATSSGGPAYEQYF. DNA for the CDR3: TGTGCCACCAGCAGCGGCGGGCCCGCCTACGAGCAGTACTTC.

J is TRBJ1-2 and V is TRBV6-5, with D maybe TRBD1 (5 bases). V dropped 2 bases and J dropped 4 bases, with 11 bases sitting between them. Germline V CDR1 and CDR2: MNHEY, SVGAGI. This CDR3 has 14 residues. For the CDR3, the DNA is TGTGCCAGCAGTTACGACGACACAGGCTATGGCTACACCTTC. It specifies CASSYDDTGYGYTF.

This clonotype was seen at least ten times. The chain recombines TRBV10-3 with TRBJ2-2; 10 bases are a match to TRBD2. CDR1 is ENHRY and CDR2 is SYGVKD in the germline V gene. V dropped 10 bases and J dropped 1; count of bases not matched to a gene: 3. CDR3 size: 14 residues. The chain's CDR3 is CATRLAGNTGELFF. The CDR3 DNA sequence: TGTGCCACCAGACTAGCGGGGAACACCGGGGAGCTGTTTTTT.

Comment on this clonotype: Germline is not matched at one junction end, which may reflect a read error. The V and J genes are TRBV20-1 and TRBJ2-1; 10 bases agree with TRBD2. Germline CDR1 DFQATT, CDR2 SNEGSKA (reference sequence). The CDR3 loop spans 14 amino acids. The CDR3, as DNA: TGCAGTGCTAGAGGACTAGCGGGTTACAATGAGCAGTCCTTC. This encodes CSARGLAGYNEQSF.

There are a few counts of this clonotype. The V gene is TRBV28, the J gene TRBJ2-2; TRBD2 matches 7 bases. The ends lost 7 bases at V and 7 bases at J; junction bases unmatched: 15. CDR3 length: 16 residues. Germline V gene data show CDR1 as MDHEN and CDR2 as SYDVKM. Written as DNA, the CDR3 is TGTGCCAGCAAGGTCGTTAGTAGCGGGTCCCTCGGGGAGCTGTTTTTT. Translated, it gives CASKVVSSGSLGELFF. Complete variable domain (other parts from reference TRBV28 and TRBJ2-2): DVKVTQSSRYLVKRTGEKVFLECVQDMDHENMFWYRQDPGLGLRLIYFSYDVKMKEKGDIPEGYSVSREKKERFSLILESASTNQTSMYLCASKVVSSGSLGELFFGEGSRLTVL.

The chain links TRBV9 to TRBJ2-5; no clear D gene. Germline CDR1 and CDR2: SGDLS and YYNGEE. The CDR3 runs 14 residues. Trimming left V 0 bases short and J 2 bases short, with 8 bases between. The CDR3 DNA sequence: TGTGCCAGCAGCGTAGAAGGGATACAAGAGACCCAGTACTTC. Amino acid sequence: CASSVEGIQETQYF. The full variable domain, completed using reference TRBV9 and TRBJ2-5, is DSGVTQTPKHLITATGQRVTLRCSPRSGDLSVYWYQQSLDQGLQFLIQYYNGEERAKGNILERFSAQQFPDLHSELNLSSLELGDSALYFCASSVEGIQETQYFGPGTRLLVL.

The rearrangement links TRBV2 to TRBJ2-1; 9 bases fit TRBD2. TRBJ2-7 matches the DNA end more closely, so the J call is doubtful. This CDR3 comprises 11 residues. Per the germline V gene, CDR1 is SNHLY and CDR2 is FYNNEI. The CDR3 loop reads CASIAGGEQYF. In DNA, the CDR3 is TGTGCCAGCATTGCGGGGGGGGAGCAGTACTTC.

This clonotype was counted a few times. This chain uses TRBV12-3 or TRBV12-4 with TRBJ1-3; 7 bases line up with TRBD1. V lost 6 bases, J lost 1 base, and 3 bases stayed unmatched. The CDR3 is 14 amino acids. The CDR3 region has the DNA TGTGCCAGCAGCATGACAGGGTCTGGAAACACCATATATTTT. It translates to CASSMTGSGNTIYF.

The V gene is TRBV3-1, the J gene TRBJ2-3; 9 nucleotides line up with TRBD2. The J call may be faulty, since TRBJ2-5 better matches the DNA end. The germline CDR1 and CDR2 sequences are LGHDT and YNNKEL (reference sequence). This CDR3 has 16 residues. The CDR3: CASSPRATGLAETQYF. CDR3 nucleotide sequence: TGTGCCAGCAGCCCTCGGGCCACGGGACTAGCTGAGACCCAGTACTTC.

This clonotype has more than one count but fewer than ten. The chain uses TRBV5-1 and TRBJ2-1, with 10 positions matching TRBD1. V was clipped by 3 bases and J by 6 bases; unmatched bases: 9. The CDR3 extends over 16 amino acids. In germline, CDR1 is SGHRS, CDR2 YFSETQ. The CDR3 region has the DNA TGCGCCAGCAGCTCGGGACAGGGGTCTTTAGGCAATGAGCAGTTCTTC. Translating gives CASSSGQGSLGNEQFF.

This rearrangement joins TRBV5-4 to TRBJ2-5; 8 bases fit TRBD1. Germline values: CDR1 SGHNT, CDR2 YYREEE (reference sequence). Trimming removed 0 bases from V and 3 bases from J; junction bases left unmatched: 1. CDR3 length: 14 residues. The CDR3 bases are TGTGCCAGCAGCTTGGTGGGACAGGAAGAGACCCAGTACTTC. This translates into CASSLVGQEETQYF.

The chain is built from TRBV30 and TRBJ2-1, with D perhaps TRBD2 (6 bases). The germline V and J ends were trimmed by 2 bases and 9 bases, with 11 bases remaining between them. The germline V gene encodes CDR1 GTSNPN and CDR2 SVGIG (reference sequence). This CDR3 contains 12 residues. The CDR3 sequence: CAWSPRRGEQFF. CDR3 coding DNA: TGTGCCTGGAGTCCTCGGAGGGGTGAGCAGTTCTTC.

As concerns this clonotype: Relative to the germline gene, one junction end is altered; a read error may explain this. This chain links TRBV5-1 with TRBJ2-5; D gene unclear. This CDR3 is built from 11 residues. Germline-derived CDR1 and CDR2 are SGHRS and YFSETQ. CDR3 loop: CTSSLQETQYF. CDR3 bases: TGCACCAGCAGCTTACAAGAGACCCAGTACTTC.